These 18 T cell receptor beta chains originate from one sample sequenced in a study of blood T cell repertoires in COVID-19. Profiling relied on immunoSEQ multiplex PCR, and the TCRdb table lists in-frame clones only, not all of them. The sample shows 180,000 or so clones, around 90% of them seen only once. The sample comprised peripheral blood. Receptors originate from a man aged 50 to 59 with acute or convalescent COVID-19.

CDR3 residues: CASSPYGGQGRIYEQYF. The DNA for the CDR3 is TGTGCCAGCAGCCCATACGGGGGACAGGGTAGGATTTACGAGCAGTACTTC. The chain is built from TRBV11-2 and TRBJ2-7; TRBD1 agrees at 9 bases. Trimming took 5 bases from V and 4 from J; bases not matched to a gene: 15. CDR3 size: 17 residues. CDR1 and CDR2 (germline): SGHAT, FQNNGV.

The V and J genes are TRBV27 and TRBJ1-1, with TRBD1 identical over 9 bases. Germline assignment: CDR1 MNHEY and CDR2 SMNVEV (reference sequence). The length of the CDR3 is 16 residues. V lost 3 bases and J lost 1; bases outside the gene matches: 6. The CDR3 sequence is CASSFNRGLRNTEAFF. The CDR3 DNA is TGTGCCAGCAGTTTCAACAGGGGGCTAAGGAACACTGAAGCTTTCTTT.

The chain couples TRBV5-4 to TRBJ2-5, with D perhaps matching TRBD1 (5 bases). The germline V and J ends were trimmed by 0 bases and 5 bases, with 8 bases remaining between them. There are 13 residues in the CDR3. Germline lookup yields CDR1 SGHNT and CDR2 YYREEE (reference sequence). CDR3 coding DNA: TGTGCCAGCAGCTTGGCAGGGCGGGAGACCCAGTACTTC. This gives the protein CASSLAGRETQYF.

J is TRBJ2-1 and V is TRBV27; 7 nucleotides align to TRBD2. The CDR3 sequence is 13 residues long. The J segment lost 11 bases and the V segment lost 0 bases, leaving 4 bases of the junction unmatched. Germline values: CDR1 MNHEY, CDR2 SMNVEV (reference sequence). The CDR3 reads CASSLSPSGKQFF. The CDR3 nucleotides read TGTGCCAGCAGTTTATCCCCTAGCGGCAAGCAGTTCTTC.

The chain recombines TRBV9 with TRBJ1-4, with 12 bases aligning to TRBD1. Germline V gene data show CDR1 as SGDLS and CDR2 as YYNGEE. V was pared by 0 bases and J by 5 bases, with 2 bases of the junction left unmatched. The CDR3 is 16 amino acids. CDR3 DNA: TGTGCCAGCAGCGTAGCTGGGACAGGGGGCAATGAAAAACTGTTTTTT. Amino acid sequence: CASSVAGTGGNEKLFF.

This clone was detected once. The chain links TRBV27 to TRBJ1-4; 9 nucleotides line up with TRBD1. Germline V CDR1 and CDR2: MNHEY, SMNVEV (reference sequence). J was trimmed by 8 bases and V by 3 bases; bases with no gene match: 7. This CDR3 comprises 15 residues. CDR3: CASSLRDREGEKLFF. The CDR3 nucleotides read TGTGCCAGCAGTTTGAGGGACAGGGAGGGGGAAAAACTGTTTTTT.

This chain joins TRBV6-6 and TRBJ2-7; 7 positions match TRBD2. The germline V gene has CDR1 MNHNY and CDR2 SVGAGI (reference sequence). Unmatched junction bases numbered 6, after V lost 5 bases and J lost 2 bases. The CDR3 totals 14 residues. CDR3 loop: CASSGLVGPYEQYV. CDR3 bases: TGTGCCAGCAGTGGACTAGTAGGTCCCTACGAGCAGTACGTC.

The chain links TRBV7-3 to TRBJ2-1; 9 bases agree with TRBD2. The V gene end was trimmed by 5 bases and the J gene end by 6 bases; junction bases not matched to a gene: 5. This CDR3 has 14 residues. Germline V lookup: CDR1 SGHTA, CDR2 FQGTGA. The CDR3 sequence: CASSPGTSSNEQFF. DNA for the CDR3: TGTGCCAGCAGCCCCGGGACTAGCAGCAATGAGCAGTTCTTC.

The genes are TRBV10-3 and TRBJ2-7; 12 nucleotides agree with TRBD2. Germline V gives CDR1 ENHRY, CDR2 SYGVKD. The CDR3 spans 16 residues. V was clipped by 3 bases and J by 6 bases; unmatched bases: 9. The CDR3 DNA reads TGTGCCATCAGTGACCTTCGACTAGCGGGAGCTGGCGAGCAGTACTTC. This gives the protein CAISDLRLAGAGEQYF.

V gene TRBV9 combines with J gene TRBJ2-3; 8 nucleotides align to TRBD2. This CDR3 is 16 amino acids long. Germline CDR1 reads SGDLS; CDR2 reads YYNGEE. The J segment lost 0 bases and the V segment lost 0 bases, leaving 3 bases of the junction unmatched. The CDR3 here is CASSVVASGSTDTQYF. The DNA for the CDR3 is TGTGCCAGCAGCGTAGTGGCTAGCGGGAGCACAGATACGCAGTATTTT.

V gene TRBV6-5 combines with J gene TRBJ2-7; 8 bases match TRBD1. CDR1 and CDR2 (germline): MNHEY, SVGAGI. The CDR3 spans 13 residues. V gave up 6 bases and J gave up 3 bases; unmatched junction bases: 4. This CDR3 is CASRRQGIYEQYF. As DNA, the CDR3 is TGTGCCAGCAGGAGACAGGGGATCTACGAGCAGTACTTC.

The table lists this clone with a few counts. The junction and the germline gene differ at one end; a read error may be behind it. The CDR3 reads CASRMTGEETQYF. In nucleotides, the CDR3 is TGTGCTAGCAGGATGACAGGGGAAGAGACCCAGTACTTC. The J gene is TRBJ2-5, the V gene TRBV7-7; 8 positions agree with TRBD1. This CDR3 is 13 amino acids long. The germline V gene encodes CDR1 SSHAT and CDR2 FNYEAQ (reference sequence).

The V and J genes are TRBV28 and TRBJ1-2; 7 nucleotides line up with TRBD1. This CDR3 spans 14 amino acids. CDR1 and CDR2 (germline): MDHEN, SYDVKM. The J segment lost 3 bases and the V segment lost 4 bases, leaving 5 bases of the junction unmatched. The CDR3 is CASSSIDRDYGYTF. The DNA for the CDR3 is TGTGCCAGCAGTTCAATAGACAGGGACTATGGCTACACCTTC.

This chain joins TRBV7-3 and TRBJ1-2, with 8 bases aligning to TRBD1. The CDR3 is 18 residues long. Looked up from germline, CDR1 is SGHTA and CDR2 is FQGTGA. V lost 3 bases and J lost 4; bases outside the gene matches: 16. In DNA, the CDR3 is TGTGCCAGCAGCTTCCATGGGGAGGGCAGGGGGCTCTTCTATGGCTACACCTTC. Its protein is CASSFHGEGRGLFYGYTF.

The rearrangement uses TRBV19 and TRBJ1-2, with D unclear. This CDR3 has 13 amino acids. Trimming pared 0 bases from V and 4 bases from J, leaving 6 bases between. The germline V gene encodes CDR1 LNHDA and CDR2 SQIVND (reference sequence). CDR3 residues: CASSIEEAYGYTF. DNA of the CDR3: TGTGCCAGTAGTATAGAAGAGGCCTATGGCTACACCTTC.

J is TRBJ1-2 and V is TRBV19; D not resolved. The CDR3 consists of 14 residues. V was pared by 4 bases and J by 3 bases, with 12 bases between. Looked up from germline, CDR1 is LNHDA and CDR2 is SQIVND (reference sequence). CDR3 sequence (DNA): TGTGCCAGTAGTACCTCCCAGGTCGACTATGGCTACACCTTC. Residues: CASSTSQVDYGYTF.

The J gene is TRBJ1-5, the V gene TRBV5-1; TRBD1 agrees at 7 bases. The germline V gene encodes CDR1 SGHRS and CDR2 YFSETQ. CDR3 length: 14 amino acids. J lost 4 bases, V lost 2 bases, and 3 bases had no gene match. The CDR3 spells CASSFGTENQPQHF. CDR3 DNA: TGCGCCAGCAGCTTTGGGACAGAGAATCAGCCCCAGCATTTT.

The rearrangement links TRBV5-4 to TRBJ1-2, with 8 bases identical to TRBD1. J lost 8 bases, V lost 5 bases, and 8 bases had no gene match. The CDR3 has 13 residues. The germline gives CDR1 SGHNT, CDR2 YYREEE (reference sequence). The CDR3 is CASSKGQAMGYTF. In nucleotides, the CDR3 is TGTGCCAGCAGTAAGGGACAGGCGATGGGCTACACCTTC.